These 30 T cell receptor beta chains came from one sample sequenced in a study of shared clonotypes between healthy human individuals. Generated by immunoSEQ multiplex PCR, the TCRdb table keeps only in-frame clones and is missing some. The sample lists millions of clones, 85% to 95% seen once, with approximately 0.13% in the top ten. Sequenced material: naive CD4+ T cells sorted from blood. Stated subset: CD45RA+ positively selected. The source is a man aged 18 to 35 in good health.

This clone showed up just a few times. The chain is built from TRBV19 and TRBJ1-1; D might be TRBD1 (5 bases). Looked up from germline, CDR1 is LNHDA and CDR2 is SQIVND (reference sequence). The CDR3 runs to 16 residues. With 3 bases removed from V and 5 bases from J, the gap between germline ends came to 19 bases. CDR3 DNA sequence: TGTGCCAGTAGTATCGATTTACGGACAAAGTGGACTGAAGCTTTCTTT. The encoded protein is CASSIDLRTKWTEAFF.

The chain is built from TRBV7-8 and TRBJ2-7, with 7 bases aligning to TRBD2. J gave up 0 bases and V 1 base, and 12 bases lay outside the gene matches. The CDR3 extends over 18 amino acids. Germline CDR1 is SGHVS and CDR2 is FQNEAQ. Here the CDR3 reads CASSLGWLADLSSYEQYF. DNA for the CDR3: TGTGCCAGCAGCTTAGGGTGGCTAGCGGATTTAAGCTCCTACGAGCAGTACTTC.

This clone has only one observation. The junction departs from germline at one end; a sequencing error may be responsible. Written as DNA, the CDR3 is TGTGCTAGCAGCTTAGAGACGGACCCGAGCACCGGGGAGCTGTTTTTT. It is translated as CASSLETDPSTGELFF. The chain is built from TRBV7-7 and TRBJ2-2; D is uncertain. The CDR3 length is 16 residues. CDR1 and CDR2 from the germline V gene are SSHAT and FNYEAQ (reference sequence).

A remark on this clone: This sample also contains other DNA sequences that code for the same CDR3. The chain links TRBV4-1 to TRBJ1-1; 9 bases agree with TRBD1. CDR1 MGHRA and CDR2 YSYEKL come from the germline V gene. The CDR3 is 15 amino acids. Losses at the gene ends were 1 base for V and 4 bases for J; bases not matched to a gene: 4. The CDR3 sequence: CASSQGDRDITEAFF. As DNA, the CDR3 is TGCGCCAGCAGCCAAGGGGACAGGGATATCACTGAAGCTTTCTTT.

This rearrangement joins TRBV6-5 to TRBJ1-6, with TRBD1 matching 9 bases. Germline lookup yields CDR1 MNHEY and CDR2 SVGAGI. The CDR3 has 14 residues. Unmatched junction bases numbered 3, after V lost 7 bases and J lost 5 bases. Written as DNA, the CDR3 is TGTGCCAGCAATGACAGGGGGAATAATTCACCCCTCCACTTT. It specifies CASNDRGNNSPLHF.

The chain uses TRBV15 and TRBJ2-7; perhaps TRBD1 as D (5 bases). V was cut by 4 bases and J by 2 bases, with 9 bases left in between. The CDR3 contains 13 residues. Per the germline V gene, CDR1 is LNHNV and CDR2 is YYDKDF (reference sequence). The DNA of the CDR3 is TGTGCCACCAGCATAACAGGAGCCTACGAGCAGTACTTC. As protein: CATSITGAYEQYF.

The chain combines TRBV6-5 with TRBJ2-7; 9 bases agree with TRBD1. Germline lookup yields CDR1 MNHEY and CDR2 SVGAGI. The CDR3 totals 11 residues. The trim removed 4 bases at V and 11 bases at J, leaving 3 bases unmatched. CDR3 loop: CASSSGTGKYF. The CDR3 region has the DNA TGTGCCAGCAGTTCCGGGACAGGGAAGTACTTC.

The J gene is TRBJ2-5, the V gene TRBV5-1, with TRBD1 identical over 10 bases. J gave up 4 bases and V 0 bases, and 3 bases lay outside the gene matches. The CDR3 runs to 15 residues. CDR1 SGHRS and CDR2 YFSETQ come from the germline V gene. CDR3 coding DNA: TGCGCCAGCAGCTTGGGGACAGGGGGTCGAGAGACCCAGTACTTC. This gives the protein CASSLGTGGRETQYF.

J is TRBJ1-5 and V is TRBV30; possible D gene TRBD1, 5 bases. Germline lookup yields CDR1 GTSNPN and CDR2 SVGIG (reference sequence). V was shortened by 2 bases and J by 6 bases, with 17 bases between the two germline ends. This CDR3 region has 15 residues. The CDR3 nucleotides are TGTGCCTGGAGTACACCGAGGGGAAGAAGTCAGCCCCAGCATTTT. It encodes CAWSTPRGRSQPQHF.

The chain links TRBV6-5 to TRBJ2-7, with D possibly matching TRBD2 (5 bases). Trimming removed 0 bases at V and 0 bases at J, with 12 bases between. CDR3 length: 16 amino acids. Germline-derived CDR1 and CDR2 are MNHEY and SVGAGI. DNA of the CDR3: TGTGCCAGCAGTTACTCGATGCCTAGCCGCTCCTACGAGCAGTACTTC. Translation: CASSYSMPSRSYEQYF.

The chain links TRBV5-4 to TRBJ2-7; 8 nucleotides match TRBD1. The CDR3 sequence is 15 residues long. The junction had 8 bases not matched to a gene; V was cut back by 4 bases and J by 2 bases. Germline-derived CDR1 and CDR2 are SGHNT and YYREEE (reference sequence). The DNA of the CDR3 is TGTGCCAGCAGCGTCGGACAGGGTGGCCCCTACGAGCAGTACTTC. Amino acids: CASSVGQGGPYEQYF. Based on the CDR3 plus reference TRBV5-4 and TRBJ2-7, the full variable domain is ETGVTQSPTHLIKTRGQQVTLRCSSQSGHNTVSWYQQALGQGPQFIFQYYREEENGRGNFPPRFSGLQFPNYSSELNVNALELDDSALYLCASSVGQGGPYEQYFGPGTRLTVT.

Turning to this clone: A much more abundant neighbour one base away suggests this may be a read error. This same CDR3 is encoded by further DNA sequences in the sample. This chain connects TRBV2 to TRBJ2-7; D is unresolved. From germline, CDR1 is SNHLY and CDR2 FYNNEI. V dropped 6 bases and J dropped 0 bases, with 3 bases sitting between them. CDR3 length: 11 amino acids. The CDR3 nucleotides are TGTGCCAGCAGCGCCTCCTACGAGCAGTACTTC. This codes for CASSASYEQYF.

This clone appeared once. A much larger clone differs from this one at a single base, so this may be a read error. The chain recombines TRBV30 with TRBJ1-2, with D unresolved. This CDR3 is built from 13 residues. Germline V gene data show CDR1 as GTSNPN and CDR2 as SVGIG (reference sequence). Trimming took off 1 base at V and 4 bases at J, with 10 bases between the two ends. The CDR3 here is CAWSGSGRYGYTF. DNA of the CDR3: TGTGCCTGGAGTGGGTCCGGACGCTATGGCTACACCTTC. The variable domain in full, completed from reference TRBV30 and TRBJ1-2, reads SQTIHQWPATLVQPVGSPLSLECTVEGTSNPNLYWYRQAAGRGLQLLFYSVGIGQISSEVPQNLSASRPQDRQFILSSKKLLLSDSGFYLCAWSGSGRYGYTFGSGTRLTVV.

The chain employs TRBV7-9 and TRBJ1-1; 7 nucleotides line up with TRBD1. Germline V CDR1 and CDR2: SEHNR, FQNEAQ (reference sequence). The junction had 19 bases not matched to a gene; V was cut back by 5 bases and J by 4 bases. CDR3 length equals 18 residues. CDR3 residues: CASSRRQGPHGMGTEAFF. The CDR3 DNA is TGTGCCAGCAGCCGTCGACAGGGCCCCCATGGTATGGGCACTGAAGCTTTCTTT.

The J gene is TRBJ2-5, the V gene TRBV10-2; no clear D. The germline V gene has CDR1 WSHSY and CDR2 SAAADI. This CDR3 is 13 amino acids long. The V gene lost 6 bases and the J gene lost 1 base, with 9 bases spanning the gap. The CDR3 here is CASRRQAQETQYF. The CDR3 DNA reads as TGCGCCAGCAGGCGGCAGGCCCAAGAGACCCAGTACTTC.

About this clone: The junction shows a germline mismatch at one end, possibly a read error. The J gene is TRBJ1-1, the V gene TRBV5-8; possible D gene TRBD1, 5 bases. This CDR3 is built from 10 residues. Per germline, CDR1 SGHTS and CDR2 YDEGEE. The chain's CDR3 is CASSSRQGLF. CDR3 bases: TGTGCCAGCAGCTCCCGTCAGGGTCTCTTT.

The chain combines TRBV9 with TRBJ2-2; D is uncertain. Trimming took off 4 bases at V and 5 bases at J, with 6 bases between the two ends. Germline lookup yields CDR1 SGDLS and CDR2 YYNGEE. CDR3 length: 12 residues. Here the CDR3 reads CASSLQTGELFF. The CDR3 DNA sequence: TGTGCCAGCAGCCTACAAACCGGGGAGCTGTTTTTT.

CDR3 coding DNA: TGTGCCAGCAGTGAAGGGGGAAGGGGTACGGAAAAACTGTTTTTT. It specifies CASSEGGRGTEKLFF. The V and J genes are TRBV6-1 and TRBJ1-4; weak D call: TRBD1 (5 bases). Germline V gives CDR1 MNHNS, CDR2 SASEGT. V was trimmed by 1 base and J by 8 bases, leaving 14 bases between them. The CDR3 spans 15 residues.

This clone occurred once. The chain links TRBV19 to TRBJ2-2; D remains unclear. V was shortened by 3 bases and J by 6 bases, with 11 bases between the two germline ends. The CDR3 runs 14 residues. Germline CDR1 is LNHDA and CDR2 is SQIVND (reference sequence). The CDR3 sequence: CASSIGEVPGELFF. Here the CDR3 DNA reads TGTGCCAGTAGTATTGGCGAGGTCCCCGGGGAGCTGTTTTTT.

The chain links TRBV27 to TRBJ2-5; tentatively, D is TRBD2 (6 bases). Trimming took 6 bases from V and 5 from J, leaving 22 bases between them. This CDR3 has 16 residues. Looked up from germline, CDR1 is MNHEY and CDR2 is SMNVEV (reference sequence). CDR3 sequence (DNA): TGTGCCAGCAGAGTGGACGGGAGCCGAGCCCGGGAGACCCAGTACTTC. Its translation: CASRVDGSRARETQYF.

The gene calls are TRBV27 and TRBJ2-7, with 7 bases lining up with TRBD1. This CDR3 has 15 residues. J lost 1 base, V lost 4 bases, and 7 bases had no gene match. CDR1 and CDR2 (germline): MNHEY, SMNVEV (reference sequence). The CDR3 bases are TGTGCCAGCAGTTCTTCCGGGACAGAATCCTACGAGCAGTACTTC. Translated: CASSSSGTESYEQYF.

The rearrangement uses TRBV7-8 and TRBJ1-5; D ambiguous. The germline V gene encodes CDR1 SGHVS and CDR2 FQNEAQ. This CDR3 is built from 12 residues. The ends were cut back, 10 bases at V and 2 bases at J, with 9 bases in the middle. The DNA for the CDR3 is TGTGCCACTTCGCAGGGCAATCAGCCCCAGCATTTT. This gives the protein CATSQGNQPQHF. Full variable domain (missing parts from reference TRBV7-8 and TRBJ1-5): GAGVSQSPRYKVAKRGQDVALRCDPISGHVSLFWYQQALGQGPEFLTYFQNEAQLDKSGLPSDRFFAERPEGSVSTLKIQRTQQEDSAVYLCATSQGNQPQHFGDGTRLSIL.

The sample holds one count of this clone. V gene TRBV29-1 combines with J gene TRBJ2-3; D is unclear. The CDR3 contains 12 residues. CDR1 SQVTM and CDR2 ANQGSEA come from the germline V gene. V was trimmed by 3 bases and J by 1 base, leaving 5 bases between them. CDR3 DNA: TGCAGCGTTGATCTGGGCACAGATACGCAGTATTTT. Protein sequence: CSVDLGTDTQYF.

This chain connects TRBV5-1 to TRBJ2-2, with unresolved D. The CDR3 spans 15 residues. Looked up from germline, CDR1 is SGHRS and CDR2 is YFSETQ. The V end was cut by 0 bases, the J end by 5 bases, with 11 bases between. The CDR3: CASSLDSQFTGELFF. The DNA for the CDR3 is TGCGCCAGCAGCTTGGACAGTCAATTTACCGGGGAGCTGTTTTTT.

The chain joins TRBV18 to TRBJ1-5; D not resolved. Trimming left V 2 bases short and J 4 bases short, with 12 bases between. Per germline, CDR1 KGHSH and CDR2 LQKENI. This CDR3 has 15 amino acids. In DNA form, the CDR3 reads TGTGCCAGCTCACCAGTTACGGATCAAAATCAGCCCCAGCATTTT. Residues: CASSPVTDQNQPQHF.

This clone showed up just a few times. The chain recombines TRBV11-2 with TRBJ1-2; D gene unclear. CDR3 size: 14 residues. The germline V gene has CDR1 SGHAT and CDR2 FQNNGV. Trimming removed 4 bases at V and 4 bases at J, with 13 bases between. The CDR3 DNA follows: TGTGCCAGCAGCTCCACTACCAAGTTCTATGGCTACACCTTC. Its protein product is CASSSTTKFYGYTF.

This clone was observed once. In DNA, the CDR3 is TGCAGTGCTAGATACAACTACGAGCAGTACTTC. It is translated as CSARYNYEQYF. The chain recombines TRBV20-1 with TRBJ2-7; D gene uncertain. CDR1 is DFQATT and CDR2 is SNEGSKA in the germline V gene (reference sequence). V was cut by 2 bases and J by 3 bases, with 5 bases left in between. This CDR3 region has 11 residues.

The chain uses TRBV6-1 and TRBJ2-7; 7 bases fit TRBD2. V lost 3 bases and J lost 3; bases outside the gene matches: 8. This CDR3 is built from 15 residues. Germline CDR1 reads MNHNS; CDR2 reads SASEGT. The CDR3 DNA follows: TGTGCCAGCAGTGAGAGGGGAGGGGAAATCTACGAGCAGTACTTC. It specifies CASSERGGEIYEQYF.

The genes are TRBV5-1 and TRBJ2-5; TRBD2 is a possible D gene (5 bases). CDR1 is SGHRS and CDR2 is YFSETQ in the germline V gene. Between the trimmed V and J ends, which lost 4 bases and 6 bases, there was a span of 16 bases. This CDR3 is 14 amino acids long. CDR3 DNA: TGCGCCAGCAGCCCGGATGAGGGCTGGCAGACCCAGTACTTC. This codes for CASSPDEGWQTQYF. Using reference TRBV5-1 and TRBJ2-5 for the parts outside the CDR3, the full variable domain is KAGVTQTPRYLIKTRGQQVTLSCSPISGHRSVSWYQQTPGQGLQFLFEYFSETQRNKGNFPGRFSGRQFSNSRSEMNVSTLELGDSALYLCASSPDEGWQTQYFGPGTRLLVL.

The chain couples TRBV10-3 to TRBJ2-7; 11 nucleotides line up with TRBD1. This CDR3 has 15 amino acids. Germline V lookup: CDR1 ENHRY, CDR2 SYGVKD. V shed 1 base, J shed 7 bases, and the junction held 6 bases outside the gene matches. CDR3 amino acids: CAISEFPGQGGEQYF. CDR3 DNA sequence: TGTGCCATCAGTGAGTTCCCGGGACAGGGGGGGGAGCAGTACTTC.